The text below deals with one T cell receptor beta chain. What it recognizes is unknown. This record comes from a study of T cells in Graves' hyperthyroidism and ophthalmopathy. Study observations and caveats: The model anticipated ophthalmopathy a median around six months pre-onset.

The investigators amplified TCR beta CDR3 regions from RNA transcripts. In the first-round RT-PCR of the TCR CDR3, the HTBI primer set was used. TCRdb re-analysed the multiplex PCR reads in MiXCR, keeping a single row per CDR3 protein. Of about 640,000 distinct CDR3 sequences in the sample, around 21% were seen once. The germline V gene encodes CDR1 DFQATT and CDR2 SNEGSKA (reference sequence). The CDR3 is 13 amino acids. V dropped 3 bases and J dropped 3 bases, with 9 bases sitting between them. Isolation of PBMCs was performed on around 9.4 ml fresh peripheral blood. Sequenced material: blood. This TCR was recovered from a man aged 25 to 40 with Graves' ophthalmopathy. This chain connects TRBV20-1 to TRBJ2-1; D gene unclear. The CDR3 bases are TGCAGTGCTAGCGGAGTTAACTACAATGAGCAGTTCTTC. Amino acid sequence: CSASGVNYNEQFF.